The next 11 T cell receptor beta chains were all read from a single sample in a study of Ad26.COV2.S vaccination and SARS-CoV-2 variants. Regarding treatment: about 20 received Ad26.COV2.S at low or high dose, single or two shots; roughly five received placebo; per-sample allocation not given. Each sample was drawn 63 days after the first injection (of vaccine or placebo). TCRdb's copy holds only in-frame clones and misses some; the assay was immunoSEQ multiplex PCR. This sample has roughly 240,000 clones, with approximately 88% found just once. The source material was peripheral blood, sampled in a trial of Ad26.COV2.S vaccine versus placebo. Every receptor here comes from a person aged 18 to 59 who received the Ad26.COV2.S COVID-19 vaccine or a placebo.

DNA for the CDR3: TGTGCCAGTAGTCTAACAGGGGGGCCCTACAATGAGCAGTTCTTC. The encoded protein is CASSLTGGPYNEQFF. V is TRBV19 and J is TRBJ2-1; 8 bases line up with TRBD1. Germline CDR1 LNHDA, CDR2 SQIVND (reference sequence). Trimming at V came to 5 bases and at J to 2 bases, leaving 5 bases not matched to a gene. The CDR3 loop spans 15 amino acids. Drawing the rest from reference TRBV19 and TRBJ2-1, the complete variable domain is DGGITQSPKYLFRKEGQNVTLSCEQNLNHDAMYWYRQDPGQGLRLIYYSQIVNDFQKGDIAEGYSVSREKKESFPLTVTSAQKNPTAFYLCASSLTGGPYNEQFFGPGTRLTVL.

The chain recombines TRBV23-1 with TRBJ2-7; D not resolved. TRBV23-1 is annotated as an ORF whose role is uncertain. Trimming took 0 bases from V and 0 from J, leaving 12 bases between them. This CDR3 has 16 residues. CDR3 coding DNA: TGCGCCAGCAGTCAATCTCGGGTGGGCCGCTCCTACGAGCAGTACTTC. It translates to CASSQSRVGRSYEQYF.

This sequence joins TRBV29-1 and TRBJ2-7, with D possibly matching TRBD2 (5 bases). Between the trimmed V and J ends, which lost 4 bases and 1 base, there was a span of 11 bases. CDR1 is SQVTM, CDR2 ANQGSEA, per germline. CDR3 length equals 13 residues. The CDR3 is CSVGAGGSYEQYF. CDR3 DNA: TGCAGCGTTGGGGCGGGCGGTTCCTACGAGCAGTACTTC.

With regard to this clone: At the DNA level, this CDR3 is encoded by other sequences in the same sample as well. This chain links TRBV4-2 with TRBJ2-3, with 8 bases lining up with TRBD2. Germline V lookup: CDR1 LGHNA, CDR2 YNFKEQ. V shed 3 bases and J 1 base; nucleotides not matched to a gene: 6. CDR3 length equals 16 residues. In nucleotides, the CDR3 is TGTGCCAGCAGCCAGGGTAGCGGGGTGCGCACAGATACGCAGTATTTT. Its translation: CASSQGSGVRTDTQYF.

V gene TRBV12-3 or TRBV12-4 combines with J gene TRBJ1-4; D remains unclear. CDR3 length: 12 residues. Trimming left V 5 bases short and J 8 bases short, with 9 bases between. CDR3 in DNA: TGTGCCAGCAGTCGAACCGCAGAAAAACTGTTTTTT. Translating gives CASSRTAEKLFF.

The chain has TRBV7-2 and TRBJ2-7, with 8 bases fitting TRBD2. The CDR3 consists of 15 residues. The germline V gene encodes CDR1 SGHTA and CDR2 FQGNSA. V was pared by 5 bases and J by 5 bases, with 11 bases of the junction left unmatched. CDR3 in DNA: TGTGCCAGCAGCCCACTAAGCGGGAGCCTCGACGAGCAGTACTTC. Encoded protein: CASSPLSGSLDEQYF.

The chain recombines TRBV5-1 with TRBJ1-2, with a tentative D call TRBD1 (5 bases). V shed 1 base and J shed 7 bases, with 23 bases lying between them. This CDR3 comprises 17 residues. CDR1 is SGHRS, CDR2 YFSETQ, per germline. CDR3 in amino acids: CASSLYYDTGPNGGYTF. The DNA for the CDR3 is TGCGCCAGCAGCTTGTACTATGACACAGGTCCCAATGGTGGCTACACCTTC.

The rearrangement uses TRBV28 and TRBJ1-1, with D maybe TRBD1 (5 bases). Trimming shortened V by 2 bases and J by 1 base, and 11 bases separated the two germline ends. The length of the CDR3 is 15 residues. Germline CDR1 and CDR2: MDHEN and SYDVKM. The chain's CDR3 is CASSLRGIGNTEAFF. As DNA, the CDR3 is TGTGCCAGCAGTTTAAGGGGAATAGGGAACACTGAAGCTTTCTTT.

V usage is TRBV7-2 and J usage is TRBJ2-7, with 7 bases that match TRBD1. The V segment lost 1 base and the J segment 1 base; nucleotides outside the gene matches: 7. The length of the CDR3 is 16 residues. The germline gives CDR1 SGHTA, CDR2 FQGNSA. In DNA form, the CDR3 reads TGTGCCAGCAGCTTAGGCCCGGGACAGTTATCCTACGAGCAGTACTTC. Translating it yields CASSLGPGQLSYEQYF.

This clone has a handful of counts. This chain uses TRBV6-8 with TRBJ1-3; the D gene is possibly TRBD1 (6 bases). The V end was cut by 2 bases, the J end by 0 bases, with 11 bases between. Germline V gives CDR1 MNHGY, CDR2 SAAAGT. The CDR3 is 16 residues long. The CDR3 protein is CASSYDRTASGNTIYF. CDR3 DNA sequence: TGTGCCAGCAGTTACGACCGGACAGCCTCTGGAAACACCATATATTTT.

In this sample, this clone turned up once. Given a much more abundant clone one base away, this may be a read error. The same CDR3 is also encoded by other DNA sequences in this sample. The rearrangement links TRBV5-1 to TRBJ1-3; D remains ambiguous. This CDR3 is built from 13 residues. The germline gives CDR1 SGHRS, CDR2 YFSETQ. V was clipped by 2 bases and J by 0 bases, with 3 bases between them. The CDR3 coding sequence is TGCGCCAGCAGCTTAGGCTCTGGAAACACCATATATTTT. Translation gives CASSLGSGNTIYF. The entire variable domain, with the rest obtained from reference TRBV5-1 and TRBJ1-3, is as follows: KAGVTQTPRYLIKTRGQQVTLSCSPISGHRSVSWYQQTPGQGLQFLFEYFSETQRNKGNFPGRFSGRQFSNSRSEMNVSTLELGDSALYLCASSLGSGNTIYFGEGSWLTVV.